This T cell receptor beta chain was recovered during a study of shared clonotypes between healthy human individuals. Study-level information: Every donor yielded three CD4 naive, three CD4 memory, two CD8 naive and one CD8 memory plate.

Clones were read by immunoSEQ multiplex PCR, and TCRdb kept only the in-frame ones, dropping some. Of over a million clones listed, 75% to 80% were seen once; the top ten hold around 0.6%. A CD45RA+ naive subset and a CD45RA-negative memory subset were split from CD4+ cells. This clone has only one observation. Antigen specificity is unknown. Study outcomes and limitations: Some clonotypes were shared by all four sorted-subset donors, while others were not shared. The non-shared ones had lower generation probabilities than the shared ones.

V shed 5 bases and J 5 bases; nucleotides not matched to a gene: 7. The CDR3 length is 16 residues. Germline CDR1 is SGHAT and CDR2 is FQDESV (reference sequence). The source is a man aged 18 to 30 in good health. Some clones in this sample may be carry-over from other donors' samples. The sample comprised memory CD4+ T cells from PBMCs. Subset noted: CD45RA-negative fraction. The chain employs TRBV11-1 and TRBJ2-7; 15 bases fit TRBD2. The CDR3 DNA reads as TGTGCCAGCAGCCCAGGACTAGCGGGAGGGACCCACGAGCAGTACTTC. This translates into CASSPGLAGGTHEQYF.